This TCR beta chain was observed in a study of blood T cell repertoires in COVID-19. For the study at large: The United States, Italy and Spain provided the acute and convalescent COVID-19 samples. Nucleic acid was either cDNA or gDNA, and it came from T cells, B-cell-depleted T cells, or PBMCs.

CDR3 length equals 15 residues. The germline V gene encodes CDR1 SGHDT and CDR2 YYEEEE. J gave up 4 bases and V 1 base, and 7 bases lay outside the gene matches. Original processing notes: Estimation of nucleated cell counts was performed using reference gene primer amplification. Assay used: immunoSEQ multiplex PCR; TCRdb lists only in-frame clones, some missing. That table gives V, J and clone size, and the DNA gave D and trimming. Here the sample spans around 99,000 clones, approximately 90% being singletons. The source material was peripheral blood. The receptor's source is a man aged 45-65 years with acute or convalescent COVID-19. This chain links TRBV5-6 with TRBJ2-7; TRBD1 agrees at 8 bases. CDR3 loop: CASSLKHRGLYEQYF. The CDR3 DNA reads TGTGCCAGCAGCTTGAAGCACAGGGGGTTATACGAGCAGTACTTC.